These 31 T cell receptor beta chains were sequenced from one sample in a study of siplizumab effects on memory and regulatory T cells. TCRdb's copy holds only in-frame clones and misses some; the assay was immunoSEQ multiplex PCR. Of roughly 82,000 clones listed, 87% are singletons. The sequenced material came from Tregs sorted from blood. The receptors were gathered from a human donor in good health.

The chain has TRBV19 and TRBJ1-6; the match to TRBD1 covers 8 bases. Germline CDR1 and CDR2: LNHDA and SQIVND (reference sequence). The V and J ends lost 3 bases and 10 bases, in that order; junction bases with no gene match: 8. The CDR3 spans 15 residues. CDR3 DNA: TGTGCCAGTAGTATCGGGGGGACAGGTAAATCACCCCTCCACTTT. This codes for CASSIGGTGKSPLHF.

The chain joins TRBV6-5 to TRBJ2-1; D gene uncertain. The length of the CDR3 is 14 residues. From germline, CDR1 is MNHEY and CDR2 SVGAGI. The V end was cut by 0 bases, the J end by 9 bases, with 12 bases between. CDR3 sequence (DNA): TGTGCCAGCAGTTACTCGTTAGGCCGGCTTGAGCAGTTCTTC. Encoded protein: CASSYSLGRLEQFF.

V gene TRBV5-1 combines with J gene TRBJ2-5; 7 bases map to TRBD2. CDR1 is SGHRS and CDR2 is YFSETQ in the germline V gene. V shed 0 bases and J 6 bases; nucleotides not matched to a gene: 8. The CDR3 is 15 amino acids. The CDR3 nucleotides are TGCGCCAGCAGCTTGGAGCGGGGTCCGCGACAGACCCAGTACTTC. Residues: CASSLERGPRQTQYF.

The CDR3 DNA reads TGCGCCAGCAGCTTGGAGTCCCACAGGGGGAATGAGCAGTTCTTC. This encodes CASSLESHRGNEQFF. V usage is TRBV5-1 and J usage is TRBJ2-1; 8 positions match TRBD1. Trimming cost V 0 bases and J 7 bases; bases outside gene matches: 6. The CDR3 has 15 amino acids. CDR1 and CDR2 (germline): SGHRS, YFSETQ.

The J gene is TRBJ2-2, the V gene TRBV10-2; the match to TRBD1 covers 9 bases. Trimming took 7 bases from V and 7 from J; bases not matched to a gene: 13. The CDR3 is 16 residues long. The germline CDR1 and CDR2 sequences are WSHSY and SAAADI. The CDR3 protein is CASKEQGAISGGELFF. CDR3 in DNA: TGCGCCAGCAAAGAACAGGGGGCAATATCGGGCGGGGAGCTGTTTTTT.

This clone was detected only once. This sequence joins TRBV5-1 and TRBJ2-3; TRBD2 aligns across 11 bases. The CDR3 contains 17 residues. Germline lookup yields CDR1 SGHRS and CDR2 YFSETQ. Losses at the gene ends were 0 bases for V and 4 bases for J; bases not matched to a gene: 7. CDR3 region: CASSLGLAGGVPDTQYF. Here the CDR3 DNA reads TGCGCCAGCAGCTTGGGGCTAGCGGGGGGCGTCCCAGATACGCAGTATTTT.

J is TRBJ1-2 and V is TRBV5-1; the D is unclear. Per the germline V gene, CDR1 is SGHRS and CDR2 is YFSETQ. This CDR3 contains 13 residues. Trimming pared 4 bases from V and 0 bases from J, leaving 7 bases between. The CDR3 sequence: CASSPLPNYGYTF. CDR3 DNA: TGCGCCAGCAGCCCCCTCCCTAACTATGGCTACACCTTC.

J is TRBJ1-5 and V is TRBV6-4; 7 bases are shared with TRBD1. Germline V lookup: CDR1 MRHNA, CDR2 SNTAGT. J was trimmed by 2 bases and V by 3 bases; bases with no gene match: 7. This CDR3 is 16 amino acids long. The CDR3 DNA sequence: TGTGCCAGCAGTGAGAAAGGGGGCATGGGCAATCAGCCCCAGCATTTT. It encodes CASSEKGGMGNQPQHF.

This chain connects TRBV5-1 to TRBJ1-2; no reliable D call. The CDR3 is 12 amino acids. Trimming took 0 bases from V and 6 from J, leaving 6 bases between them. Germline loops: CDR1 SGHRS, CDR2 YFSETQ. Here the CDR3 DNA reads TGCGCCAGCAGCTTGGGAGGGAATGGCTACACCTTC. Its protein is CASSLGGNGYTF.

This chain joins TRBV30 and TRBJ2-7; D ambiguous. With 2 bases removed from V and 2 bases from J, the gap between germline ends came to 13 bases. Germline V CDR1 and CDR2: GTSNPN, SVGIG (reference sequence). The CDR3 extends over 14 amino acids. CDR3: CAWSLRTRAYEQYF. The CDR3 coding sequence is TGTGCCTGGAGTTTAAGGACGCGCGCCTACGAGCAGTACTTC.

This CDR3 reads CASSGRGNQPQHF. The CDR3 DNA reads as TGTGCCAGCAGCGGACGGGGCAATCAGCCCCAGCATTTT. J is TRBJ1-5 and V is TRBV2; D not resolved. The ends were cut back, 6 bases at V and 2 bases at J, with 8 bases in the middle. This CDR3 is 13 amino acids long. Germline CDR1 and CDR2: SNHLY and FYNNEI.

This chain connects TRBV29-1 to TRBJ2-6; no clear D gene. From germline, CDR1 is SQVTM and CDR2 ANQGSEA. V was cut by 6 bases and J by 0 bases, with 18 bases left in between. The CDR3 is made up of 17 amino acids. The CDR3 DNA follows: TGCAGCGTCCATATCCCGGGTCTCTACTCTGGGGCCAACGTCCTGACTTTC. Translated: CSVHIPGLYSGANVLTF. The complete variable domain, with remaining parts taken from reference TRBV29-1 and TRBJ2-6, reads SAVISQKPSRDICQRGTSLTIQCQVDSQVTMMFWYRQQPGQSLTLIATANQGSEATYESGFVIDKFPISRPNLTFSTLTVSNMSPEDSSIYLCSVHIPGLYSGANVLTFGAGSRLTVL.

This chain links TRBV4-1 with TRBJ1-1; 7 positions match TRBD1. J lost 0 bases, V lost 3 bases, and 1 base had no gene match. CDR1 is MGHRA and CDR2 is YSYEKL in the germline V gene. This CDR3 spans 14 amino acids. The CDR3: CASSQGQMNTEAFF. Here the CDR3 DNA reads TGCGCCAGCAGCCAGGGACAGATGAACACTGAAGCTTTCTTT.

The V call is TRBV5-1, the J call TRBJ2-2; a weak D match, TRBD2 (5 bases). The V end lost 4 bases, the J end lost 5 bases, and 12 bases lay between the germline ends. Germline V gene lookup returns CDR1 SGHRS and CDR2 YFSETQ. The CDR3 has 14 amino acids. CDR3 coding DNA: TGCGCCAGCAGCCCCCCGGAGGTAACCGGGGAGCTGTTTTTT. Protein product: CASSPPEVTGELFF.

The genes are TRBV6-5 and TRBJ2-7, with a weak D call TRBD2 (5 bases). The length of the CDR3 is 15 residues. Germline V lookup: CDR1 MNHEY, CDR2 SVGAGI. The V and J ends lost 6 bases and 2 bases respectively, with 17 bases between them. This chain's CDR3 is CASSLFIGSPYEQYF. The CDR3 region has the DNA TGTGCCAGCAGCCTTTTCATAGGGAGCCCCTACGAGCAGTACTTC.

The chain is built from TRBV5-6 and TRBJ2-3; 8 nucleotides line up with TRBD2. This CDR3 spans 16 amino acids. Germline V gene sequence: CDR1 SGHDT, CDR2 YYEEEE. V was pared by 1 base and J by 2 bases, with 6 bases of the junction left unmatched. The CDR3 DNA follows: TGTGCCAGCAGCTTGACCAAACTAGCGGACACAGATACGCAGTATTTT. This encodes CASSLTKLADTDTQYF.

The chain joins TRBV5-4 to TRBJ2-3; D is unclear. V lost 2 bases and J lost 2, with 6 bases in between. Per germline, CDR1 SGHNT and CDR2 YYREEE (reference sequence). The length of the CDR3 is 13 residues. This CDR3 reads CASSLVTTDTQYF. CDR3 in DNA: TGTGCCAGCAGCTTAGTTACCACAGATACGCAGTATTTT.

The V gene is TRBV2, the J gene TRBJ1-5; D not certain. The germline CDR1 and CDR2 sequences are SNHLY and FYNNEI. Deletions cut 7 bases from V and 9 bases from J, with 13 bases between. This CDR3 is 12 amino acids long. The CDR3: CASKTPPWPQHF. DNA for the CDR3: TGTGCCAGCAAGACCCCCCCATGGCCCCAGCATTTT.

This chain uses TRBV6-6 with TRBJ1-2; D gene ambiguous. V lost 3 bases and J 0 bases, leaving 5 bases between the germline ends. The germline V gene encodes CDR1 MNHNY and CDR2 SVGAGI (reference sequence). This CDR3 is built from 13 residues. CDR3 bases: TGTGCCAGCAGTTATCTAGCTAACTATGGCTACACCTTC. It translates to CASSYLANYGYTF.

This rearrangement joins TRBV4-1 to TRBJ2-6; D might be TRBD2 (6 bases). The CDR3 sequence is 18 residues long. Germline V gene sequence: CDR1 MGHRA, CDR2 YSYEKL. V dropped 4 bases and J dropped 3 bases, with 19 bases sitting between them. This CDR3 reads CASSPTGRSGVGANVLTF. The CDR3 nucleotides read TGCGCCAGCAGCCCGACCGGGCGGTCGGGGGTTGGGGCCAACGTCCTGACTTTC.

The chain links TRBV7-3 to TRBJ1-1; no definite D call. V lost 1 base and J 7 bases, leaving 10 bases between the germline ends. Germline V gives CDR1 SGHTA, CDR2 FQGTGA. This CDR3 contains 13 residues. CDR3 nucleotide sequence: TGTGCCAGCAGCTTAATCACAGTAGTTGAAGCTTTCTTT. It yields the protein CASSLITVVEAFF.

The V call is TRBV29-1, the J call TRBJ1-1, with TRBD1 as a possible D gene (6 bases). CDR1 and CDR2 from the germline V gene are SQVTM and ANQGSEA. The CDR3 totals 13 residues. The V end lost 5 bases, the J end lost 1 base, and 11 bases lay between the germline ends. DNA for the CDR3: TGCAGCGTTCCGGGGGGCCCGAACACTGAAGCTTTCTTT. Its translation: CSVPGGPNTEAFF.

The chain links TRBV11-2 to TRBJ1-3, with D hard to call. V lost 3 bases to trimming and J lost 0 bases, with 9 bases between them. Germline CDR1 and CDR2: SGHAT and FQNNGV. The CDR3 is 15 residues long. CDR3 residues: CASSFGPSSGNTIYF. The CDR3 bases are TGTGCCAGCAGCTTCGGGCCGAGCTCTGGAAACACCATATATTTT.

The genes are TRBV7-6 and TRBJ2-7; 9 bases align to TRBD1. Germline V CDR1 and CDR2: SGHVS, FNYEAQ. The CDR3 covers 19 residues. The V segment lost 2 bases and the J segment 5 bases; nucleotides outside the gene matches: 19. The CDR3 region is CASSLLGVGSGDRVNEQYF. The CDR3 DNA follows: TGTGCCAGCAGCTTATTGGGCGTCGGTTCCGGGGACAGGGTTAACGAGCAGTACTTC.

DNA for the CDR3: TGTGCCACCAGCAGAGATCTGGGGGGGGTCGAGCAGTACTTC. As protein: CATSRDLGGVEQYF. The chain recombines TRBV15 with TRBJ2-7, with 7 bases matching TRBD2. The trim removed 0 bases at V and 6 bases at J, leaving 5 bases unmatched. The CDR3 extends over 14 amino acids. Germline CDR1 is LNHNV and CDR2 is YYDKDF (reference sequence). Filled out from reference TRBV15 and TRBJ2-7, the complete variable domain reads DAMVIQNPRYQVTQFGKPVTLSCSQTLNHNVMYWYQQKSSQAPKLLFHYYDKDFNNEADTPDNFQSRRPNTSFCFLDIRSPGLGDTAMYLCATSRDLGGVEQYFGPGTRLTVT.

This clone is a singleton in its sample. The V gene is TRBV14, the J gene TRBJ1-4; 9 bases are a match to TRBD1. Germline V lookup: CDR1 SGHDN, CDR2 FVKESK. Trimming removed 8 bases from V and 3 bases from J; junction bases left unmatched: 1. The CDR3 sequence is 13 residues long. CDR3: CASRDRANEKLFF. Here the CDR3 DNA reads TGTGCCAGCCGGGACAGGGCTAATGAAAAACTGTTTTTT.

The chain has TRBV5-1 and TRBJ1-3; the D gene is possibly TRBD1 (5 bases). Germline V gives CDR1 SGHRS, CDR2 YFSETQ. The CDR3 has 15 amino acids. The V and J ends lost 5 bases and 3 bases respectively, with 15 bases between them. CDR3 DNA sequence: TGCGCCAGCAGTGGGGGTTCAGGGCTTGGAAACACCATATATTTT. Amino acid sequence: CASSGGSGLGNTIYF. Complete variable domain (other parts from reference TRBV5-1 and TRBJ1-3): KAGVTQTPRYLIKTRGQQVTLSCSPISGHRSVSWYQQTPGQGLQFLFEYFSETQRNKGNFPGRFSGRQFSNSRSEMNVSTLELGDSALYLCASSGGSGLGNTIYFGEGSWLTVV.

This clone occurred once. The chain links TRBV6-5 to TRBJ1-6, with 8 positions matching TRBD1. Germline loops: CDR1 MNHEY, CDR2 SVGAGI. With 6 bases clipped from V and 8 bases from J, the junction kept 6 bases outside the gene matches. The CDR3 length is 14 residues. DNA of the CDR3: TGTGCCAGCAGGCCGCGGGACAGGCATTCACCCCTCCACTTT. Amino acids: CASRPRDRHSPLHF.

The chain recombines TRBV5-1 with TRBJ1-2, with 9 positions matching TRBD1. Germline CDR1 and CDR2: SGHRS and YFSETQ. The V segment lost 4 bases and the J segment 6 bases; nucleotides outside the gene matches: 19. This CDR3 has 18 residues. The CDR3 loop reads CASSVEGTGLFYVDGYTF. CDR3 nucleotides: TGCGCCAGCAGCGTCGAAGGGACAGGGCTCTTCTACGTGGATGGCTACACCTTC.

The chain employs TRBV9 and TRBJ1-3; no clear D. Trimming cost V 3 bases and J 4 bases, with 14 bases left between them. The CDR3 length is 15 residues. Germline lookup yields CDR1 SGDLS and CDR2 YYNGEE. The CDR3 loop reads CASSARDPWGNTIYF. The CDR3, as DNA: TGTGCCAGCAGCGCGAGAGATCCCTGGGGAAACACCATATATTTT.

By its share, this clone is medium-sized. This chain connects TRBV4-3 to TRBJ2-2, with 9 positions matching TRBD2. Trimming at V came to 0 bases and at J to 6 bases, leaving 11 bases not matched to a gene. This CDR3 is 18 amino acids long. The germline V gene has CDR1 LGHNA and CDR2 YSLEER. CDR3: CASSQDGYGLAYPGELFF. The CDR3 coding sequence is TGCGCCAGCAGCCAAGATGGTTACGGACTAGCGTATCCCGGGGAGCTGTTTTTT.